The subject of this entry is one T cell receptor (beta chain). Its antigen has not been determined. Base qualities are missing; no much larger clone stands one base away. This entry is derived from a study of shared clonotypes between healthy human individuals (dated by TCRdb to 2018 to 2020). Turning to the overall study: The cohort comprised a couple of women and three men aged 18 to 49 years. Per donor, three plates each were used for CD4 naive and CD4 memory, two for CD8 naive, and one for CD8 memory. Leukapheresis yielded between about 0.9 and 9.5 billion PBMCs per donor. To increase sequencing depth and limit assay-specific biases, TCR repertoire library preparation and sequencing were carried out by different laboratories using diverse techniques. To estimate repertoire size and how much clonotypes are shared between individuals, the study performed deep sequencing of blood TCR repertoires from roughly five healthy adults. Study-level results and caveats: The small number of donors limited the genetic and exposure-history diversity represented. Higher generation probabilities were observed for clonotypes shared by all four sorted-subset donors than for non-shared clonotypes. Pairwise subsampling led to the expectation that sequencing depth would affect the degree of clonotype sharing among donors. Across several donors, approximately 5% of naive CD4, approximately 4% of naive CD8, about 2.3% of memory CD4, and 0.4% of memory CD8 clonotypes were shared. Sampling was restricted to blood, and TCR repertoires in tissue are likely to differ from TCR repertoires in blood. Naive subsets generally had larger estimated clonotype richness than memory subsets did. Even with the large sequencing depth, rarefaction of the sorted-subset datasets indicated that sequencing was incomplete.

V gives up 6 bases and J gives up 3 bases, and the segment between their germline ends measures 6 bases. The CDR3 covers 11 residues, taking in both the cysteine and the phenylalanine. The read is trimmed to its CDR3 DNA, 33 bases read in frame from base 1. CDR1 is given as MDHEN and CDR2 as SYDVKM, both from the germline V gene. TCR CDR3 regions were amplified from genomic DNA by multiplex PCR using the deep immunoSEQ assay. For each cell subset, the extracted genomic DNA was distributed evenly across all wells of several immunoSEQ 96-well plates, and each plate served as one replicate. For sorted subsets, about 220 ng of genomic DNA, equivalent to about 30,000 T cell genomes, went into each replicate PCR. Purified libraries were measured with a Qubit 3.0 fluorometer, size-checked on a Bioanalyzer 2100, and measured again with the KAPA Library Quantification kit. Every immunoSEQ 96-well plate was sequenced on a separate single-read 150-cycle Illumina NextSeq 550 flow cell. The study's own analysis went as follows. Because the immunoSEQ output included only junctional sequences and no quality scores, the filtering could not be the same as the filtering used for full-length reads. To assign V/J genes and CDR3, sequences were annotated against IMGT germline references using PyIR, a Python wrapper for IgBLAST v1.9. Any read was removed if the V/J assignment was weak (E-value above 1e-6), the CDR3 was missing, or the read contained stop codons, out-of-frame junctions, or ambiguous translated residues. V3J clonotypes were defined as sequences sharing the same inferred V gene, J gene, and CDR3 amino acid sequence. Percentage overlap between repertoires was calculated by dividing the number of shared unique clonotypes by the size of the smaller repertoire. Repertoire richness was assessed with RTK rarefaction, the Chao1 estimator, and Recon v2.1 estimates of unobserved clonotypes. For all TCRbeta clonotypes obtained by the gDNA method from a few donors, generation probabilities were computed with OLGA. In its TCRdb copy, this immuneACCESS table keeps in-frame sequences only and misses some clones. Where compared with another copy, unresolved V genes explain less than half of these, and the others have no known cause. V and J calls and clone size come straight from that table; D and trimming were deduced from the DNA. This sample lists 330,000 or so clones; around 70% were detected once. More than 9% of the sample is held by the ten biggest clonotypes.

The donors were healthy, HIV-negative adults who had no recently reported acute infections or vaccinations. Only Caucasian adults living in Nashville, Tennessee, USA were represented among the donors. CD4+ T cells were enriched by magnetic negative selection; naive cells were then positively selected on CD45RA, and the negative fraction formed the memory subset. Blood was collected by leukapheresis, and PBMCs were isolated by Ficoll-Histopaque density gradient centrifugation and then cryopreserved in liquid nitrogen vapor phase. Purity and quantity of every magnetically sorted T cell population were checked by analytical flow cytometry. Genomic DNA was isolated from each sorted fraction and quantified by UV absorbance on a Nanodrop 2000c.

The sequenced material came from memory CD4+ T cells sorted from blood. What the cell subset or site label conveys for this sample: CD45RA-negative fraction. The rearranged chain carries TRBV28 and TRBJ2-7, with no confidently assigned D gene. This sequence was found in a man aged 25 to 40 in good health. The DNA sequence follows: TGTGCCAGCAGAAACAGCTACGAGCAGTACTTC. It specifies CASRNSYEQYF.